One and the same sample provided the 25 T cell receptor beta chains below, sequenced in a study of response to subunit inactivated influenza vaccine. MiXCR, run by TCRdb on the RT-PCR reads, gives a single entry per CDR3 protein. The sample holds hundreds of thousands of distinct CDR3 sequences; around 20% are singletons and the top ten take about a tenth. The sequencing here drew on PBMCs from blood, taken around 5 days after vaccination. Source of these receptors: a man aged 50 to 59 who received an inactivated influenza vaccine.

The CDR3: CASSATGLAGRETQYF. For the CDR3, the DNA is TGTGCCAGCAGCGCCACTGGGCTAGCGGGGCGAGAGACCCAGTACTTC. V usage is TRBV7-2 and J usage is TRBJ2-5; 9 nucleotides align to TRBD2. The CDR3 runs to 16 residues. Unmatched junction bases numbered 11, after V lost 5 bases and J lost 4 bases. Germline assignment: CDR1 SGHTA and CDR2 FQGNSA.

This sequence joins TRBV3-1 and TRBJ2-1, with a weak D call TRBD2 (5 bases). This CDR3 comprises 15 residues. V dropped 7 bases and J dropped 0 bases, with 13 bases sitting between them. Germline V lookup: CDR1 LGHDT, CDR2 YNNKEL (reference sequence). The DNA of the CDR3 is TGTGCCAGCACCCTCGGACTTATCTCCTACAATGAGCAGTTCTTC. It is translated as CASTLGLISYNEQFF.

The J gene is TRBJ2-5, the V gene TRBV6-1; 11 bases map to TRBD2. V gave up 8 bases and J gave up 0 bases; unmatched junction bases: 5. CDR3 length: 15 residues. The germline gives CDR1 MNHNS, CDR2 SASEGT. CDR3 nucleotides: TGTGCCAGCCAGGGGACTAGCGGTTACCAAGAGACCCAGTACTTC. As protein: CASQGTSGYQETQYF.

The chain's CDR3 is CASSLTGAGDNQPQHF. The CDR3 DNA is TGTGCCAGCAGTCTAACAGGGGCCGGAGACAATCAGCCCCAGCATTTT. The chain is built from TRBV6-1 and TRBJ1-5; 7 nucleotides agree with TRBD1. The CDR3 extends over 16 amino acids. V was pared by 5 bases and J by 3 bases, with 10 bases of the junction left unmatched. CDR1 MNHNS and CDR2 SASEGT come from the germline V gene.

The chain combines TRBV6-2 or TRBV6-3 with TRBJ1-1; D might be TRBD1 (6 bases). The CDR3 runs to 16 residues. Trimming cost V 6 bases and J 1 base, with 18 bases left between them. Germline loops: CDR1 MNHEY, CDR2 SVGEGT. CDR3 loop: CASRYPGGQPNTEAFF. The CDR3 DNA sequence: TGTGCCAGCAGGTACCCAGGCGGACAGCCGAACACTGAAGCTTTCTTT.

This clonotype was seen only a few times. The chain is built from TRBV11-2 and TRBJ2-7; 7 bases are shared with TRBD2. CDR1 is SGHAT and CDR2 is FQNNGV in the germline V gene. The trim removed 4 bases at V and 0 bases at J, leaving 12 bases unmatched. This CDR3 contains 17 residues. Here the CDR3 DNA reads TGTGCCAGCAGCTCGGGACCGGCGGGGGTAATCTCCTACGAGCAGTACTTC. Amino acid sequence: CASSSGPAGVISYEQYF. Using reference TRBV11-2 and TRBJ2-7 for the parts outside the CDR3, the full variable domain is EAGVAQSPRYKIIEKRQSVAFWCNPISGHATLYWYQQILGQGPKLLIQFQNNGVVDDSQLPKDRFSAERLKGVDSTLKIQPAKLEDSAVYLCASSSGPAGVISYEQYFGPGTRLTVT.

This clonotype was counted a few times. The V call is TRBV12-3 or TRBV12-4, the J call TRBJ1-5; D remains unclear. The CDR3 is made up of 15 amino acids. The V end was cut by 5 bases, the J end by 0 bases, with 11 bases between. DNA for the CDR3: TGTGCCAGCAGTCCCGTACCGAATAGCAATCAGCCCCAGCATTTT. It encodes CASSPVPNSNQPQHF.

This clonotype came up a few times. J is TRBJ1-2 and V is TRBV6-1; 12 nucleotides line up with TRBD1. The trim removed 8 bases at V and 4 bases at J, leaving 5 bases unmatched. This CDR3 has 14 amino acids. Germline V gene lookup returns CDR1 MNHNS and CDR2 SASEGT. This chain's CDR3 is CASCRDRGLYGYTF. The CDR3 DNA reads TGTGCCAGCTGCCGGGACAGGGGGCTCTATGGCTACACCTTC.

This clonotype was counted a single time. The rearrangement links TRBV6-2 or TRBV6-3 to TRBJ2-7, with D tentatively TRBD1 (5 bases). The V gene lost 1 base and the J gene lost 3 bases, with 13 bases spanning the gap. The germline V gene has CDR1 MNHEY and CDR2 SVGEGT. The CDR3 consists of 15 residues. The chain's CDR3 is CASSYLAGIYYEQYF. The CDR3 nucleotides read TGTGCCAGCAGTTACTTAGCAGGGATTTACTACGAGCAGTACTTC.

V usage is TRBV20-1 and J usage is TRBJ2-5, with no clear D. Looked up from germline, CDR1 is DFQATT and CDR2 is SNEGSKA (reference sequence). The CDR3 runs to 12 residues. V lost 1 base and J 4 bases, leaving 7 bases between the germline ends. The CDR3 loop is CSARVMRETQYF. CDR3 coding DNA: TGCAGTGCTAGAGTTATGAGAGAGACCCAGTACTTC.

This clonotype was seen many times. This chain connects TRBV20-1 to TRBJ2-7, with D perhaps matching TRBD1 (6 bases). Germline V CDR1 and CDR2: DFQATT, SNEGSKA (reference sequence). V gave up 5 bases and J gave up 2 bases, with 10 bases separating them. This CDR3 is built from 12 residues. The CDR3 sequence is CSAPTGAYEQYF. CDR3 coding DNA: TGCAGTGCTCCGACAGGAGCCTACGAGCAGTACTTC.

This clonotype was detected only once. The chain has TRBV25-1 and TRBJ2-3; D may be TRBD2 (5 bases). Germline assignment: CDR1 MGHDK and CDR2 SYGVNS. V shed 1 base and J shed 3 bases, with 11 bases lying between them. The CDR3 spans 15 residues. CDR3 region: CASSELSRLTDTQYF. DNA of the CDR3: TGTGCCAGCAGTGAATTGTCCCGACTAACAGATACGCAGTATTTT. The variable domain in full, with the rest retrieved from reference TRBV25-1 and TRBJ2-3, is EADIYQTPRYLVIGTGKKITLECSQTMGHDKMYWYQQDPGMELHLIHYSYGVNSTEKGDLSSESTVSRIRTEHFPLTLESARPSHTSQYLCASSELSRLTDTQYFGPGTRLTVL.

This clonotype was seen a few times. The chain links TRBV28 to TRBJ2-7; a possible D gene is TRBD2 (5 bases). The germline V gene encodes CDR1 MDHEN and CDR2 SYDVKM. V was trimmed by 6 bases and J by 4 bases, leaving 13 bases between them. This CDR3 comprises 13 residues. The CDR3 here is CASSGRELYEQYF. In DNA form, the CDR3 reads TGTGCCAGCAGCGGCCGGGAACTATACGAGCAGTACTTC.

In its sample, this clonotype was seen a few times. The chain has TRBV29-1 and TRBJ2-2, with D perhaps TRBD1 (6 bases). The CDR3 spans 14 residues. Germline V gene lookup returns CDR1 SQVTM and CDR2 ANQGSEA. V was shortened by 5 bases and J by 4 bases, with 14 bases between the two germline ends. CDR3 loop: CSVPAPRGTGELFF. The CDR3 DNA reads TGCAGCGTTCCAGCCCCCAGGGGCACCGGGGAGCTGTTTTTT.

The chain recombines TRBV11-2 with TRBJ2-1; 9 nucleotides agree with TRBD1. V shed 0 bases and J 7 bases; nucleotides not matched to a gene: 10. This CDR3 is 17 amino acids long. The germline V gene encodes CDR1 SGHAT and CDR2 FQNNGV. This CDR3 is CASSLDGTGTGWNEQFF. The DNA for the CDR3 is TGTGCCAGCAGCTTAGATGGGACCGGGACAGGGTGGAATGAGCAGTTCTTC. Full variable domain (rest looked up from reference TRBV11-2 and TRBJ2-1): EAGVAQSPRYKIIEKRQSVAFWCNPISGHATLYWYQQILGQGPKLLIQFQNNGVVDDSQLPKDRFSAERLKGVDSTLKIQPAKLEDSAVYLCASSLDGTGTGWNEQFFGPGTRLTVL.

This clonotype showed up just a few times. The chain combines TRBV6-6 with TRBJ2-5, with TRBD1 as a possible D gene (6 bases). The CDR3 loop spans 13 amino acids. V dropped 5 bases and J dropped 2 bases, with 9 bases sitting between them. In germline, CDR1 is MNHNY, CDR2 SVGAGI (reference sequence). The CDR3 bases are TGTGCCAGCAGTAGGGGGTTTCAAGAGACCCAGTACTTC. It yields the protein CASSRGFQETQYF.

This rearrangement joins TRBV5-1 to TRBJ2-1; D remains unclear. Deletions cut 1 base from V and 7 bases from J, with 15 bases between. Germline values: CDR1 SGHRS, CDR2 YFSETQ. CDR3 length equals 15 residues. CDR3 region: CASSLRSLTSNEQFF. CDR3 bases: TGCGCCAGCAGCTTGAGGTCCCTTACCTCAAATGAGCAGTTCTTC.

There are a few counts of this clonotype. The CDR3 loop is CATSDFRRETQYF. The CDR3 DNA is TGTGCCACCAGTGATTTTAGGAGAGAGACCCAGTACTTC. This chain connects TRBV24-1 to TRBJ2-5; the D is unclear. The length of the CDR3 is 13 residues. The ends were cut back, 1 base at V and 4 bases at J, with 6 bases in the middle. Germline CDR1 is KGHDR and CDR2 is SFDVKD.

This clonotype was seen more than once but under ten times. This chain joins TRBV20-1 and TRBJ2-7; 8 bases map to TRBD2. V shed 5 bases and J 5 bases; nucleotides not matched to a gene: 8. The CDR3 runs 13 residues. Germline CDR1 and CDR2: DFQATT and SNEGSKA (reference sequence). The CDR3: CSAQKTSVDEQYF. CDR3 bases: TGCAGTGCTCAGAAGACTAGCGTCGACGAGCAGTACTTC.

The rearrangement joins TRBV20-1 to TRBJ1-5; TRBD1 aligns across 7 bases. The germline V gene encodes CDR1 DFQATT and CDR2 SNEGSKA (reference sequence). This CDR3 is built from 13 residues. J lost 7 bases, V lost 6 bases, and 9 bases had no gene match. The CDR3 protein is CSATPGGVQPQHF. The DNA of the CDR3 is TGCAGTGCAACTCCAGGGGGAGTACAGCCCCAGCATTTT.

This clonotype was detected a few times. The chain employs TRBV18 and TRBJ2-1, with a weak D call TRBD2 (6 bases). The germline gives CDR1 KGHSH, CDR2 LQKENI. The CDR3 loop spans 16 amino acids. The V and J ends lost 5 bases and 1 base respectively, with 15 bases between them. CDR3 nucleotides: TGTGCCAGCTCAGCCCTTGGTGCGGGATCCTACAATGAGCAGTTCTTC. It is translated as CASSALGAGSYNEQFF.

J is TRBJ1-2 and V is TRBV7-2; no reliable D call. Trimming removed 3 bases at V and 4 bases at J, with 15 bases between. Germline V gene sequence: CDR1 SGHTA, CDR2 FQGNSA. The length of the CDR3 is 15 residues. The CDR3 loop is CASSFRALDVYGYTF. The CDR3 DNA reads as TGTGCCAGCAGCTTCCGGGCCTTGGACGTCTATGGCTACACCTTC.

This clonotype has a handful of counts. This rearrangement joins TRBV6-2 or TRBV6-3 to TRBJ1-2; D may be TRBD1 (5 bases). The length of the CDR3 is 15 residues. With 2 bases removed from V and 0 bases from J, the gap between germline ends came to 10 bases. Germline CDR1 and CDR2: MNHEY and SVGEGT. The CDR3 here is CASSYLQGTNYGYTF. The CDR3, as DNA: TGTGCCAGCAGTTACCTTCAGGGAACTAACTATGGCTACACCTTC.

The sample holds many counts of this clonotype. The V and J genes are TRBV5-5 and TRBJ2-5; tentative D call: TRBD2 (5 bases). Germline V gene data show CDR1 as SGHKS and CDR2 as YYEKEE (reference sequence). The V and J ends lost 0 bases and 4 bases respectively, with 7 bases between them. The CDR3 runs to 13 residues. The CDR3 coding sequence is TGTGCCAGCAGCTTGGCGGGGATAGAGACCCAGTACTTC. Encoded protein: CASSLAGIETQYF.

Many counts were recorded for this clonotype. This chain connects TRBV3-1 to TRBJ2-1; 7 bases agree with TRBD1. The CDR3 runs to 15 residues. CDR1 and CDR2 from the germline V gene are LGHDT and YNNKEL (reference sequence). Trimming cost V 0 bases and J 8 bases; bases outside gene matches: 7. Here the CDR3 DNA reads TGTGCCAGCAGCCAAGATTTGGGGACAGCGGATGAGCAGTTCTTC. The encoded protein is CASSQDLGTADEQFF.